Described below is a single T cell receptor beta chain sequence and its context. TCR beta was sequenced from UMI-tagged 5' RACE libraries. Reprocessing the 5' RACE reads, TCRdb reports a single entry for every CDR3 protein and omits DNA. The sample table includes fewer than 20,000 distinct CDR3 sequences. The data were taken from a study of human CD8 memory T cell subsets. The length of the CDR3 is 11 residues. Germline V gene data show CDR1 as SGHDT and CDR2 as YYEEEE. The source of this sequence is a human donor in good health. Sequencing was carried out using CD8+ stem-like memory T cells (TSCM and TCM) sorted from PBMCs. The subset is: stem-like memory CD8 T cells (TSTEM), CCR7+ PD-1- TIGIT-. The V and J genes are TRBV5-6 and TRBJ2-3; TCRdb returns TRBD2, unconfirmable since there is no DNA. The CDR3: CASSLGGTRYF.